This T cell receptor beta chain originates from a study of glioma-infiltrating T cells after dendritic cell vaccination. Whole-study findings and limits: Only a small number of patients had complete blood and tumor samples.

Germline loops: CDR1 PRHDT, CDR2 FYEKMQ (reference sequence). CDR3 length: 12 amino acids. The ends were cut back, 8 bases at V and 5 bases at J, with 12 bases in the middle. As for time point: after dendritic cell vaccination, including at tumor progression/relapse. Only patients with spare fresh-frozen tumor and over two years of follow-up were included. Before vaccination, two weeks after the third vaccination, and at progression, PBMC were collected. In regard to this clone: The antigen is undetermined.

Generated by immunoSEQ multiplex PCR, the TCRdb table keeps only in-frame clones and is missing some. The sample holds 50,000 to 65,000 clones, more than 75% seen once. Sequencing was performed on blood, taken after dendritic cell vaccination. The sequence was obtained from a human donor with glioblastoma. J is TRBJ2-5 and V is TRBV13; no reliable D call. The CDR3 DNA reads TGTGCCAGCGCCGCGGATTTCGAGACCCAGTACTTC. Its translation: CASAADFETQYF.